This TCR beta chain was sequenced for a study of T-cell memory formation after mild COVID-19. Germline V gene data show CDR1 as MNHEY and CDR2 as SVGAGI. The CDR3 sequence is 15 residues long. V was shortened by 2 bases and J by 5 bases, with 10 bases between the two germline ends. TCRdb analysed the 5' RACE reads with MiXCR anew, one entry per CDR3 protein. The sample holds approximately 300,000 distinct CDR3 sequences, approximately 16% seen once. This chain uses TRBV6-5 with TRBJ1-6, with D possibly matching TRBD1 (6 bases). The source of this sequence is a man aged 18 to 29 who had mild COVID-19 (a few samples of this study predate the infection). Cell type and time point are not known. The sequencing sample was made of PBMCs or a T cell subset sorted from them (not recorded which). CDR3 DNA: TGTGCCAGCAGTTACGGGAACAGGGATAATTCACCCCTCCACTTT. It yields the protein CASSYGNRDNSPLHF.